This record concerns one T cell receptor beta chain sequence. What it recognizes is unknown. This record belongs to a study of a mutant IDH1 vaccine in newly diagnosed glioma. About the research overall: Patients received vaccination from 4-6 weeks after radiotherapy alone, or with temozolomide cycles.

TCRdb's copy holds only in-frame clones and misses some; the assay was immunoSEQ multiplex PCR. The table lists nearly 50,000 clones, about 81% of them singletons. Looked up from germline, CDR1 is SGHNT and CDR2 is YYREEE (reference sequence). This CDR3 is built from 14 residues. Trimming left V 0 bases short and J 2 bases short, with 8 bases between. Time point indicated: week 47, end of study. Doses of 300 ug of mutant IDH1 20-mer peptide were given with topical imiquimod. This sequence joins TRBV5-4 and TRBJ1-1, with D maybe TRBD1 (6 bases). This TCR was recovered from a woman under 40 with glioma. Some clones in this sample may be carry-over from other donors' samples. The source material was PBMCs, sampled from a glioma patient whose treatment included an IDH1 peptide vaccine. CDR3 sequence (DNA): TGTGCCAGCAGCTTGGGGGGGGCCAACACTGAAGCTTTCTTT. This sequence encodes CASSLGGANTEAFF.